Listed below are T cell receptor beta chains from one sample, sequenced in a study of T cell responses to AZD1222 COVID-19 vaccine. The data were produced by immunoSEQ multiplex PCR, yet TCRdb's version contains in-frame clones alone and is incomplete. The sample holds hundreds of thousands of clones, roughly 91% seen once. This specimen consisted of peripheral blood, obtained on day 0 of MenACWY control vaccination. The receptors derive from an adult in good health. The CDR3 runs from the conserved cysteine through the conserved F or W. The order of the fields is D gene, V gene, J gene, clone size, CDR3 protein, CDR3 DNA. A D gene is named only where the DNA matches it firmly. The size of a clone is reported for some rows only, either as once, few or many, or as a class for expanded clones.

D gene: -; V gene: TRBV4-3; J gene: TRBJ1-2; clone size: -; CDR3 protein: CASSQDKNGDYGYTF; CDR3 DNA: TGCGCCAGCAGCCAAGATAAGAACGGAGACTATGGCTACACCTTC
D gene: -; V gene: TRBV7-8; J gene: TRBJ1-2; clone size: -; CDR3 protein: CASRSDQLSYGYTF; CDR3 DNA: TGTGCCAGCAGATCGGATCAGCTCAGCTATGGCTACACCTTC
D gene: -; V gene: TRBV10-3; J gene: TRBJ1-1; clone size: once; CDR3 protein: CAIGQTRTEAFF; CDR3 DNA: TGTGCCATCGGCCAAACTAGGACTGAAGCTTTCTTT
D gene: -; V gene: TRBV7-8; J gene: TRBJ2-2; clone size: -; CDR3 protein: CASSLGGFDTGELFF; CDR3 DNA: TGTGCCAGCAGCTTAGGGGGGTTCGACACCGGGGAGCTGTTTTTT
D gene: -; V gene: TRBV29-1; J gene: TRBJ2-5; clone size: few; CDR3 protein: CSVVPGGETQYF; CDR3 DNA: TGCAGCGTGGTCCCCGGGGGAGAGACCCAGTACTTC
D gene: TRBD2; V gene: TRBV9; J gene: TRBJ2-5; clone size: -; CDR3 protein: CASSVRERGNQETQYF; CDR3 DNA: TGTGCCAGCAGCGTACGGGAGCGGGGGAACCAAGAGACCCAGTACTTC
D gene: -; V gene: TRBV6-5; J gene: TRBJ1-1; clone size: -; CDR3 protein: CASKTPGIYTEAFF; CDR3 DNA: TGTGCCAGCAAGACCCCGGGGATTTACACTGAAGCTTTCTTT
D gene: -; V gene: TRBV6-5; J gene: TRBJ2-1; clone size: -; CDR3 protein: CASSSQSEQFF; CDR3 DNA: TGTGCCAGCAGTTCTCAGAGTGAGCAGTTCTTC
D gene: -; V gene: TRBV10-3; J gene: TRBJ1-5; clone size: -; CDR3 protein: CATRSDEAGQPQHF; CDR3 DNA: TGTGCCACCCGGTCCGATGAGGCCGGTCAGCCCCAGCATTTT
D gene: -; V gene: TRBV7-6; J gene: TRBJ1-2; clone size: -; CDR3 protein: CASSLGGGRNYGYTF; CDR3 DNA: TGTGCCAGCAGCTTAGGCGGCGGCAGAAACTATGGCTACACCTTC
D gene: -; V gene: TRBV5-1; J gene: TRBJ2-2; clone size: -; CDR3 protein: CASSSGQPTGELFF; CDR3 DNA: TGCGCCAGCAGCTCCGGACAGCCAACCGGGGAGCTGTTTTTT
D gene: -; V gene: TRBV6-1; J gene: TRBJ1-3; clone size: once; CDR3 protein: CASSDRQPRSGNTIYF; CDR3 DNA: TGTGCCAGCAGTGACAGGCAACCTCGCTCTGGAAACACCATATATTTT
D gene: -; V gene: TRBV30; J gene: TRBJ1-6; clone size: -; CDR3 protein: CAGSQGGNSPLHF; CDR3 DNA: TGTGCCGGGTCGCAGGGCGGCAATTCACCCCTCCACTTT